The T cell receptor (beta chain) described here comes from a study of blood T cells in healthy people across ages (dated by TCRdb to 2015 to 2017). Background for the entire study: In model experiments, template switching captured about one uniquely barcoded TCR beta cDNA molecule for every two T cells. The study measured age-related changes in TCR beta repertoire diversity using deep sequencing normalized with unique cDNA molecular identifiers. The donors were split into four age groups: young (average 16 years), middle-aged (around 40), aged (62) and long-lived (under 90). For two donors (one aged 18 to 29 and one aged 80 or older), the study analyzed two additional independent replicas of 1 million unique cDNA reads from the same blood draw.

Libraries were constructed by 5' RACE. TCRdb names Illumina HiSeq 2500 as the instrument used. A second PCR of roughly 6 to 12 cycles was performed with a sample-barcoded 5' primer and a J-beta primer mix. A template-switch 5' adaptor carrying 12 random nucleotides introduced a unique molecular identifier onto each TCR beta cDNA molecule. Each sample yielded at least 3 million CDR3-containing paired-end reads. All of the RNA was converted into first-strand cDNA using the Mint cDNA synthesis kit, with a TRBC-specific oligonucleotide serving as the primer. After uracil-DNA glycosylase treatment, a first 18-cycle PCR used universal primers M1SS and BC2_uni_R on all cDNA. The original methods were these. Normalization of each sample was performed by random selection of 1 million high-quality reads, each carrying a distinct molecular identifier. Reads with shared molecular identifiers were discarded instead of being binned into consensus sequences. MiTCR, set to a Q25 quality threshold and the strictest error-elimination algorithm, was used for CDR3 identification, clonotype clustering and error correction. A nonparametric unseen species model with Euler transformation was used to estimate a lower bound on total TCR beta diversity. TCRdb itself trimmed the public reads at Q25 with fastp, ran MiXCR and retained productive beta chains. Identical CDR3 protein sequences are pooled into one entry, listed with their most common genes and DNA. None of the V and J calls come from the authors' own analysis; TCRdb made them. This sample gives approximately 780,000 distinct CDR3 sequences in total; about 26% of them show up just once. Around 3% of the sample is taken by the ten largest.

The CDR3 covers 14 residues, taking in both the cysteine and the phenylalanine. The kept DNA is CDR3 alone, 42 bases in frame from the first base. At the junction V is shortened by 0 bases and J by 4 bases, with 7 bases in between. CDR1 LGHNA and CDR2 YNFKEQ are derived from the germline V gene. In regard to this clonotype: The antigen this receptor binds is unknown. Base qualities were left out, and no much larger clone turns up one base away.

General findings and caveats noted by the study authors: Estimates of total diversity from one million sequenced T cells were regarded as lower bounds and underestimates. Observed TCR beta diversity correlated strongly with the percentage of naive T cells measured by flow cytometry. Because donor CMV infection status was unknown, age-related changes in expanded clonotypes were potentially confounded. Compared with the aged group, more naive CD4+ T cells, fewer expanded clones and increased TCR diversity were shown by the long-lived group, suggesting age selection. Conclusive comparison of naive and antigen-experienced compartments was prevented by the profiling of bulk unsorted PBMCs. As age increased, observed TCR beta diversity per million T cells dropped in a roughly linear way, and a significant reduction was already evident by age about 40.

Donors were around 37 systemically healthy Caucasian individuals from Russia aged 6 to 90 years. Approximately 9.3 milliliters of peripheral blood were collected from each donor into EDTA-treated Vacutainer tubes. Ficoll-Paque density-gradient centrifugation was used to isolate PBMCs, with at least 6.5 million per sample. Trizol reagent was used to extract total RNA from the PBMCs, yielding at least 6 micrograms per sample. For every donor, flow cytometry on a PBMC aliquot measured the percentage of naive CD45RAhigh/CD27high T cells. Another study also made use of these data, one on T cells of mothers and their children. As the second publication notes: Donors were nine systemically healthy Caucasian individuals: three mothers and their six children. cDNA synthesis used all of the extracted RNA, with approximately 1.6 ug of RNA in each 15 ul reaction. In the second PCR, sample barcodes and 2-4 random nucleotides were introduced via the M1S primer. Over 8.5 million TCR beta CDR3 reads were obtained for each mother, and 2.5 million to 3 million reads were obtained for each child. TCR recombination output is similarly shaped by thymic selection in related and unrelated pairs, with a minor effect exerted by inherited differences. Normalized repertoire overlap was always found to be slightly, but never significantly, higher in related mother-child pairs than in unrelated mother-child pairs. No persistent microchimeric T cell clones were detected, at a sensitivity of roughly 96 clones per million clonotypes. Deep NGS was used in the study to compare the TCR beta repertoires of mothers and children and to look for features that separate related mother-child pairs from unrelated individuals. The mean age was approximately 41 +/- 4 years for the mothers and roughly 11 +/- 4 years for the children. After adapter ligation was performed with NEBNext reagents, the libraries were sequenced on an Illumina HiSeq 2000 with 100+100 nt paired-end reads. Mother and child libraries were prepared a month apart and sequenced in separate runs to prevent cross-contamination. Each donor had between about 450,000 and 2,200,000 distinct TCR beta clonotypes identified. Naive TCR beta clonotypes were estimated from low-frequency clonotypes matched to each donor's FACS-determined naive share, without sorting.

The TCR was taken from a boy younger than 18 in good health. The sequence is built from TRBV4-2 and TRBJ2-1; no D gene can be assigned with confidence. Input material: blood. At the DNA level, the sequence is TGTGCCAGCAGCCAAGAAGGGCTGTACAATGAGCAGTTCTTC. Its coded protein is CASSQEGLYNEQFF.